This entry is about one TCR beta chain. The CDR3 spans 15 residues. Germline-derived CDR1 and CDR2 are MDHEN and SYDVKM. The V end lost 6 bases, the J end lost 2 bases, and 13 bases lay between the germline ends. The sample belongs to a study of blood T cell repertoires in COVID-19. Study details: Sources were T cells, B-cell-depleted T cells, or PBMCs; the material itself was cDNA or gDNA.

Only in-frame clones appear in the TCRdb table, and some are missing; sequencing was by immunoSEQ multiplex PCR. The sample lists about 75,000 clones; approximately 90% were seen once. This TCR was recovered from a human donor in a cohort sampled during active COVID-19. Sequencing was carried out using peripheral blood. The chain has TRBV28 and TRBJ2-2; D unresolved. The CDR3: CASSRPKPNTGELFF. In DNA form, the CDR3 reads TGTGCCAGCAGCAGGCCCAAACCAAACACCGGGGAGCTGTTTTTT.